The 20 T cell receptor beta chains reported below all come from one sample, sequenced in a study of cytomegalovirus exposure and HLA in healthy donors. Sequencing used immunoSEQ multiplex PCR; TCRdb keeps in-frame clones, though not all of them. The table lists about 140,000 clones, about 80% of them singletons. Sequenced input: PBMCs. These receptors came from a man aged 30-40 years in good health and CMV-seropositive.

The CDR3 loop reads CASSFGQDSGNTIYF. The CDR3 DNA is TGTGCCAGCAGTTTCGGACAAGATTCTGGAAACACCATATATTTT. The chain uses TRBV6-6 and TRBJ1-3, with TRBD1 as a possible D gene (5 bases). The CDR3 consists of 15 residues. Germline-derived CDR1 and CDR2 are MNHNY and SVGAGI (reference sequence). The V gene lost 4 bases and the J gene lost 1 base, with 11 bases spanning the gap.

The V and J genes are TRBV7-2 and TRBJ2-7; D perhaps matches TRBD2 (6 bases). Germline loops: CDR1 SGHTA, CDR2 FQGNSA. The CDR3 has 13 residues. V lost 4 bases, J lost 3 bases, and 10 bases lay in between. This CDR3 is CASSSRLGYEQYF. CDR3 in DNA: TGTGCCAGCAGCTCCCGACTAGGCTACGAGCAGTACTTC.

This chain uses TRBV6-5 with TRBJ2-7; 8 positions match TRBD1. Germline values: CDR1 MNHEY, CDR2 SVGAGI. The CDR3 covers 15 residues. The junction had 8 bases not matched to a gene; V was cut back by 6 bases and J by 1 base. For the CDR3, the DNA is TGTGCCAGCAGCCCCGACAGGGGCTCGTCCTACGAGCAGTACTTC. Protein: CASSPDRGSSYEQYF.

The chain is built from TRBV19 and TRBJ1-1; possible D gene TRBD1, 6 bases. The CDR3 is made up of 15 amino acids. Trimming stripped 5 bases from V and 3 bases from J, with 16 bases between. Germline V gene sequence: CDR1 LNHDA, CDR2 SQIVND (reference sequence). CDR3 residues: CASSLRTVWDTEAFF. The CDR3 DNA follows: TGTGCCAGTAGTCTCAGGACAGTTTGGGACACTGAAGCTTTCTTT.

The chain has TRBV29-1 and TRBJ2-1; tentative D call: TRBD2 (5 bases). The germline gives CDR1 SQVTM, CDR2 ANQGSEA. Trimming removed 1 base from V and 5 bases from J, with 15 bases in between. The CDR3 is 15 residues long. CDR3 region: CSVEGPASPDNEQFF. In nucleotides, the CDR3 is TGCAGCGTTGAAGGCCCGGCTAGCCCCGACAATGAGCAGTTCTTC.

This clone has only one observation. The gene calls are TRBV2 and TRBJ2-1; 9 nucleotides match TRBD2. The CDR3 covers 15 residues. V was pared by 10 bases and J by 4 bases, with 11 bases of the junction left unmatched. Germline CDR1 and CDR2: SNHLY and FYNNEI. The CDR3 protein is CAKTSGPPSYNEQFF. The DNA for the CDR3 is TGTGCCAAGACTAGCGGCCCCCCCTCTTACAATGAGCAGTTCTTC.

CDR3 coding DNA: TGTGCCAGCAGCGTAGGGGAGATGGAAAACATTCAGTACTTC. It translates to CASSVGEMENIQYF. The chain recombines TRBV9 with TRBJ2-4; a possible D gene is TRBD2 (5 bases). V lost 0 bases and J 5 bases, leaving 9 bases between the germline ends. In germline, CDR1 is SGDLS, CDR2 YYNGEE. The CDR3 loop spans 14 amino acids.

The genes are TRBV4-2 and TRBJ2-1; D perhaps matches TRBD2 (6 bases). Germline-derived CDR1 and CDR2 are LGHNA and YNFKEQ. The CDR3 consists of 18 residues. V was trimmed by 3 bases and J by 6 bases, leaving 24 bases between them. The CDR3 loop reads CASSQGRRGTSGGNEQFF. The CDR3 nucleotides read TGTGCCAGCAGCCAGGGAAGACGGGGGACCTCTGGGGGCAATGAGCAGTTCTTC.

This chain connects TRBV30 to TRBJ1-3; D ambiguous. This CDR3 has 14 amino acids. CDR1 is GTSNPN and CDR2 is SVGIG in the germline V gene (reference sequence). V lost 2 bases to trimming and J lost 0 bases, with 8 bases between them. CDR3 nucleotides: TGTGCCTGGAGTCCGGGGAACTCTGGAAACACCATATATTTT. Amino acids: CAWSPGNSGNTIYF.

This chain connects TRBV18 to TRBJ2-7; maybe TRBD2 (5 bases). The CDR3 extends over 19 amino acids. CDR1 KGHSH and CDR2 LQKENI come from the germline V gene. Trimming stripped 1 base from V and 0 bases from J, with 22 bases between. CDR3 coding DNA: TGTGCCAGCTCACCACTTAAGGGTGGAGGACTGTTGAGCTCCTACGAGCAGTACTTC. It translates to CASSPLKGGGLLSSYEQYF.

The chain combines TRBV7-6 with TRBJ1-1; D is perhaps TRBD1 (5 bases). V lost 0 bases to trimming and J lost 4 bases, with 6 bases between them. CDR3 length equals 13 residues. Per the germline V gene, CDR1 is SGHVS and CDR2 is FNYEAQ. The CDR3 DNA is TGTGCCAGCAGCTTAGCGGGGCCCACTGAAGCTTTCTTT. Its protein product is CASSLAGPTEAFF.

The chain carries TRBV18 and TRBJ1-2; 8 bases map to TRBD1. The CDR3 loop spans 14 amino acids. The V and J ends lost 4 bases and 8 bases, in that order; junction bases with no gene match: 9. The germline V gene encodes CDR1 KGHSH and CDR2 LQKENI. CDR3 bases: TGTGCCAGCTCACGGCCGGGACAGGAATTAGGCTACACCTTC. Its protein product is CASSRPGQELGYTF.

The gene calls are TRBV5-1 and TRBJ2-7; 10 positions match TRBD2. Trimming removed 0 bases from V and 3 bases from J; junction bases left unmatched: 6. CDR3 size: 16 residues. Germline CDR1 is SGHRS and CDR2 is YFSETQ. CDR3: CASSLVPSGSFYEQYF. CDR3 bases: TGCGCCAGCAGCTTGGTGCCTAGCGGGAGTTTCTACGAGCAGTACTTC.

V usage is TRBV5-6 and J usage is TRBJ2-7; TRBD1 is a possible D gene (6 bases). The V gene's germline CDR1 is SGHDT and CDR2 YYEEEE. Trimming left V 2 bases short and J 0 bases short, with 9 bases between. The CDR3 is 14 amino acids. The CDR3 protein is CASSFGQSSYEQYF. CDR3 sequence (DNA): TGTGCCAGCAGCTTCGGACAGAGCTCCTACGAGCAGTACTTC.

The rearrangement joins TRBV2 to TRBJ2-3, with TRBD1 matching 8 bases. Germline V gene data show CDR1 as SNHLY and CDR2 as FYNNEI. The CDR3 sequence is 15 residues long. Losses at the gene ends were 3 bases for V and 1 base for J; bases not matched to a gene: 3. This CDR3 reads CASSDRGLGTDTQYF. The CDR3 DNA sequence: TGTGCCAGCAGTGACAGGGGGCTAGGCACAGATACGCAGTATTTT. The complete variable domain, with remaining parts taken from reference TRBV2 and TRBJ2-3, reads EPEVTQTPSHQVTQMGQEVILRCVPISNHLYFYWYRQILGQKVEFLVSFYNNEISEKSEIFDDQFSVERPDGSNFTLKIRSTKLEDSAMYFCASSDRGLGTDTQYFGPGTRLTVL.

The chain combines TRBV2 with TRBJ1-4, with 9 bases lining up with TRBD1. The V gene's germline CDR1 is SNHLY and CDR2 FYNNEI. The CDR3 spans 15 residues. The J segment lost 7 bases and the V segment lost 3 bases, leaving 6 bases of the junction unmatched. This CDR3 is CASSEMGQGSEKLFF. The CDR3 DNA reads TGTGCCAGCAGTGAGATGGGACAGGGAAGTGAAAAACTGTTTTTT.

The CDR3 reads CASSPDRNYGYTF. CDR3 in DNA: TGTGCCAGCAGCCCGGACAGGAACTATGGCTACACCTTC. V usage is TRBV5-5 and J usage is TRBJ1-2; 7 bases map to TRBD1. The CDR3 totals 13 residues. J gave up 2 bases and V 4 bases, and 2 bases lay outside the gene matches. Germline assignment: CDR1 SGHKS and CDR2 YYEKEE (reference sequence).

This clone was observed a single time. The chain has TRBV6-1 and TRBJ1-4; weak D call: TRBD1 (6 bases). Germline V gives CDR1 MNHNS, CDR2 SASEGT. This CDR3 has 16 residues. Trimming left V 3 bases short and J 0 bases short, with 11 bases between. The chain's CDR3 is CASSDQGSSTNEKLFF. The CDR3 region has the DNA TGTGCCAGCAGTGACCAGGGGTCATCAACTAATGAAAAACTGTTTTTT.

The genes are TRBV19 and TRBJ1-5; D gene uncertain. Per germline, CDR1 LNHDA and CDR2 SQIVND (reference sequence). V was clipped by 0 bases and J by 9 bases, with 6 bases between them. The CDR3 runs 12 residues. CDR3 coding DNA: TGTGCCAGTAGTATAGAAATCGGGCCCCAGCATTTT. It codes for CASSIEIGPQHF.

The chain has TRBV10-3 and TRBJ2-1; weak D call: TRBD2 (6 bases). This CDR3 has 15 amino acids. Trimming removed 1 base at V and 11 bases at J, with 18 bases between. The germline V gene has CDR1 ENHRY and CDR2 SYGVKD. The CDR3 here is CAISEWSGSEVKQFF. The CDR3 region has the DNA TGTGCCATCAGTGAGTGGTCCGGGAGCGAGGTCAAGCAGTTCTTC.